The 6 T cell receptor beta chains in this list originate from one sample, sequenced in a study of graft-versus-host responses after intestinal transplantation (dated by TCRdb to about 2021). Per the publication, the time point label means: cells obtained before transplantation from donor or recipient. For these TCRs, the target antigens are not known. The library was built by means of the immunoSEQ multiplex PCR assay. TCRdb obtained this table from immuneACCESS and retained in-frame rearrangements with V and J assigned. These tables miss some clones; where compared with another copy, unresolved V genes account for less than half of the shortfall, and the remainder is unexplained. The sample includes some 79,000 clones, with roughly 91% observed a single time. Roughly 0.37% of the sample goes to the ten largest clones. This material consisted of unstimulated CD4+ T cells sorted from spleen or lymph node cells, taken before intestinal transplant. These receptors were taken from a human donor who received an intestinal transplant.

The gene calls are TRBV7-8 and TRBJ2-1; 11 bases line up with TRBD1. V shed 3 bases and J 5 bases; nucleotides not matched to a gene: 3. The CDR3 spans 15 residues. Germline values: CDR1 SGHVS, CDR2 FQNEAQ. CDR3 region: CASSLDRGLHNEQFF. The DNA for the CDR3 is TGTGCCAGCAGCTTGGACAGGGGGCTTCACAATGAGCAGTTCTTC.

The chain has TRBV11-2 and TRBJ2-7, with a possible D match to TRBD2 (6 bases). The germline V and J ends were trimmed by 5 bases and 4 bases, with 18 bases remaining between them. The germline V gene encodes CDR1 SGHAT and CDR2 FQNNGV. The CDR3 consists of 15 residues. For the CDR3, the DNA is TGTGCCAGCAGCCCTAGTTTTGGGCTAGCGTACGAGCAGTACTTC. Translated, it gives CASSPSFGLAYEQYF.

The rearrangement links TRBV5-1 to TRBJ2-3; 9 bases fit TRBD2. This CDR3 is 15 amino acids long. CDR1 and CDR2 from the germline V gene are SGHRS and YFSETQ. Trimming at V came to 0 bases and at J to 4 bases, leaving 3 bases not matched to a gene. CDR3 DNA sequence: TGCGCCAGCAGCTTGGAGGAGCGGGAGGCAGATACGCAGTATTTT. Translation: CASSLEEREADTQYF.

The chain is built from TRBV5-1 and TRBJ1-1; tentatively, D is TRBD1 (5 bases). Between the trimmed V and J ends, which lost 0 bases and 1 base, there was a span of 16 bases. The CDR3 is 17 amino acids. From germline, CDR1 is SGHRS and CDR2 YFSETQ. The CDR3 loop is CASSLATMVGANTEAFF. The CDR3 DNA is TGCGCCAGCAGCTTGGCCACGATGGTTGGGGCGAACACTGAAGCTTTCTTT.

This clone has more than one count but fewer than ten. V gene TRBV6-4 combines with J gene TRBJ1-2; tentatively, D is TRBD1 (6 bases). Looked up from germline, CDR1 is MRHNA and CDR2 is SNTAGT. The CDR3 spans 14 residues. V was clipped by 2 bases and J by 3 bases, with 10 bases between them. CDR3 bases: TGTGCCAGCAGTGACCCCCCAGGGGACTATGGCTACACCTTC. This codes for CASSDPPGDYGYTF.

The rearrangement links TRBV28 to TRBJ1-1; D unresolved. Trimming stripped 6 bases from V and 4 bases from J, with 12 bases between. The CDR3 consists of 13 residues. Germline V gives CDR1 MDHEN, CDR2 SYDVKM. The CDR3 DNA is TGTGCCAGCAGATTGGTACCGGGCACTGAAGCTTTCTTT. It translates to CASRLVPGTEAFF.